What follows are 2 T cell receptor beta chains derived from one specimen sequenced in a study of OX40 agonist ivuxolimab in advanced cancers. Sequencing used immunoSEQ multiplex PCR; TCRdb keeps in-frame clones, though not all of them. This table holds about 110,000 clones, about nine tenths found once. Sample: CD4+ or CD8+ T cells sorted from blood, taken in a trial of the OX40 agonist ivuxolimab. The receptors originated from an adult with an advanced solid tumor such as melanoma, head and neck, liver or kidney cancer.

This clone was seen once. V is TRBV6-6 and J is TRBJ2-7, with D possibly being TRBD1 (5 bases). This CDR3 has 13 amino acids. Trimming removed 2 bases at V and 13 bases at J, with 18 bases between. The germline V gene encodes CDR1 MNHNY and CDR2 SVGAGI (reference sequence). This CDR3 is CASSYAPQAVLYF. The CDR3 nucleotides are TGTGCCAGCAGTTACGCGCCACAGGCCGTGTTATACTTC.

The V gene is TRBV6-5, the J gene TRBJ1-1; unclear D gene. CDR3 size: 15 residues. Germline values: CDR1 MNHEY, CDR2 SVGAGI. Between the trimmed V and J ends, which lost 0 bases and 0 bases, there was a span of 8 bases. The CDR3 DNA reads TGTGCCAGCAGTTACTCGACACGTTTGAACACTGAAGCTTTCTTT. Translating it yields CASSYSTRLNTEAFF.